The 22 T cell receptor beta chains below all came from one sample that was sequenced in a study of cytomegalovirus exposure and HLA in healthy donors. The PCR employed 60 Vbeta primers together with 13 Jbeta primers. Using immunoSEQ multiplex PCR, the repertoire was profiled, and TCRdb retains in-frame clones only, with some absent. The repertoire holds roughly 130,000 clones, around 78% seen once, with around 1.8% in the top ten. Sequenced material: PBMCs. These receptors originate from a woman aged 45 to 65 in good health and CMV-seronegative.

V usage is TRBV7-9 and J usage is TRBJ1-2; D remains unclear. Trimming left V 9 bases short and J 3 bases short, with 8 bases between. The germline gives CDR1 SEHNR, CDR2 FQNEAQ (reference sequence). The length of the CDR3 is 11 residues. The CDR3 DNA follows: TGTGCCAGTGGGCAGTACTATGGCTACACCTTC. Its translation is CASGQYYGYTF.

The chain uses TRBV30 and TRBJ2-7; 7 positions match TRBD1. The ends lost 0 bases at V and 1 base at J; junction bases unmatched: 3. The CDR3 length is 14 residues. Per the germline V gene, CDR1 is GTSNPN and CDR2 is SVGIG (reference sequence). CDR3 protein: CAWSVGGGSYEQYF. CDR3 DNA: TGTGCCTGGAGTGTAGGGGGCGGGTCCTACGAGCAGTACTTC.

J is TRBJ1-4 and V is TRBV18; D not certain. Germline V gene data show CDR1 as KGHSH and CDR2 as LQKENI. CDR3 size: 16 residues. V was pared by 1 base and J by 6 bases, with 15 bases between. For the CDR3, the DNA is TGTGCCAGCTCACCACGCGATCCGGTTTTCGATGAAAAACTGTTTTTT. It codes for CASSPRDPVFDEKLFF.

This clone was seen a handful of times. V gene TRBV4-3 combines with J gene TRBJ2-3; 12 nucleotides match TRBD2. The V segment lost 0 bases and the J segment 2 bases; nucleotides outside the gene matches: 12. CDR1 and CDR2 (germline): LGHNA, YSLEER. The CDR3 totals 20 residues. CDR3 sequence reads: CASSQDLRASGRAITDTQYF. CDR3 nucleotide sequence: TGCGCCAGCAGCCAAGATCTTCGGGCTAGCGGGAGGGCTATCACAGATACGCAGTATTTT.

The J gene is TRBJ1-2, the V gene TRBV6-5; TRBD1 agrees at 9 bases. Germline V gene data show CDR1 as MNHEY and CDR2 as SVGAGI. The trim removed 7 bases at V and 4 bases at J, leaving 7 bases unmatched. The CDR3 has 14 residues. The CDR3 spells CASKSGQGFYGYTF. CDR3 sequence (DNA): TGTGCCAGCAAGTCGGGACAGGGATTCTATGGCTACACCTTC.

This rearrangement joins TRBV11-2 to TRBJ2-7; 7 positions match TRBD2. The CDR3 has 17 residues. Per germline, CDR1 SGHAT and CDR2 FQNNGV. Trimming removed 6 bases from V and 5 bases from J; junction bases left unmatched: 19. CDR3 in DNA: TGTGCCAGCAGACCGTACCTAGCGGTCCCCGCGGCGCACGAGCAGTACTTC. This encodes CASRPYLAVPAAHEQYF.

The table lists this clone with a count of one. CDR3 coding DNA: TGTGCCAGCACCCACGGGGTCATGAACACTGAAGCTTTCTTT. Translating gives CASTHGVMNTEAFF. The V gene is TRBV6-5, the J gene TRBJ1-1; no clear D gene. Germline assignment: CDR1 MNHEY and CDR2 SVGAGI. The germline V and J ends were trimmed by 7 bases and 0 bases, with 12 bases remaining between them. The CDR3 consists of 14 residues.

V gene TRBV5-4 combines with J gene TRBJ1-1; D is unresolved. Trimming pared 1 base from V and 6 bases from J, leaving 4 bases between. Germline-derived CDR1 and CDR2 are SGHNT and YYREEE (reference sequence). The CDR3 is 11 amino acids. The CDR3 DNA follows: TGTGCCAGCAGCTTGCTGTCTGAAGCTTTCTTT. Its translation is CASSLLSEAFF.

The chain uses TRBV9 and TRBJ2-5; 9 nucleotides agree with TRBD2. V gave up 0 bases and J gave up 5 bases; unmatched junction bases: 5. CDR1 SGDLS and CDR2 YYNGEE come from the germline V gene. The CDR3 runs to 15 residues. The CDR3 here is CASSVGGRESETQYF. CDR3 nucleotides: TGTGCCAGCAGCGTAGGCGGGAGGGAGTCGGAGACCCAGTACTTC.

This clone has only one observation. The rearrangement uses TRBV19 and TRBJ2-5; 15 bases are shared with TRBD2. CDR1 and CDR2 from the germline V gene are LNHDA and SQIVND (reference sequence). The CDR3 contains 17 residues. The J segment lost 2 bases and the V segment lost 3 bases, leaving 4 bases of the junction unmatched. CDR3 region: CASSITGLAGGQETQYF. The CDR3 DNA reads as TGTGCCAGTAGTATCACCGGACTAGCGGGAGGGCAAGAGACCCAGTACTTC.

This sequence joins TRBV7-3 and TRBJ2-3; 10 nucleotides agree with TRBD1. CDR3 size: 17 residues. Germline assignment: CDR1 SGHTA and CDR2 FQGTGA. The trim removed 1 base at V and 2 bases at J, leaving 6 bases unmatched. CDR3 residues: CASSLRDRGQLTDTQYF. In DNA form, the CDR3 reads TGTGCCAGCAGCTTAAGGGACAGGGGCCAACTCACAGATACGCAGTATTTT.

The chain recombines TRBV30 with TRBJ2-7; D is unclear. Germline CDR1 and CDR2: GTSNPN and SVGIG (reference sequence). Deletions cut 1 base from V and 5 bases from J, with 24 bases between. CDR3 size: 17 residues. The CDR3 is CAWSARLLGPPKDEQYF. The CDR3 DNA reads as TGTGCCTGGAGTGCCCGCCTTCTTGGGCCACCTAAGGACGAGCAGTACTTC.

The chain has TRBV30 and TRBJ2-3, with TRBD1 matching over 8 bases. Germline V lookup: CDR1 GTSNPN, CDR2 SVGIG (reference sequence). V was clipped by 4 bases and J by 4 bases; unmatched bases: 4. The CDR3 runs to 13 residues. CDR3 protein: CAWMTGVADTQYF. The DNA of the CDR3 is TGTGCCTGGATGACAGGGGTAGCAGATACGCAGTATTTT. The full variable domain, in which reference TRBV30 and TRBJ2-3 provide the parts outside the CDR3, is SQTIHQWPATLVQPVGSPLSLECTVEGTSNPNLYWYRQAAGRGLQLLFYSVGIGQISSEVPQNLSASRPQDRQFILSSKKLLLSDSGFYLCAWMTGVADTQYFGPGTRLTVL.

This clone was picked up a small number of times. This sequence joins TRBV6-1 and TRBJ2-3; 9 bases line up with TRBD1. Germline CDR1 is MNHNS and CDR2 is SASEGT. The junction had 7 bases not matched to a gene; V was cut back by 8 bases and J by 4 bases. This CDR3 is 14 amino acids long. The chain's CDR3 is CASSDRGGPDTQYF. CDR3 bases: TGTGCCAGCTCTGACAGGGGGGGGCCAGATACGCAGTATTTT.

A few counts support this clone. This sequence joins TRBV19 and TRBJ2-1; tentatively, D is TRBD2 (6 bases). The CDR3 length is 15 residues. Trimming took off 5 bases at V and 7 bases at J, with 18 bases between the two ends. Germline V gives CDR1 LNHDA, CDR2 SQIVND (reference sequence). As DNA, the CDR3 is TGTGCCAGTAGTCCCCTCGGGCCGGGAGTAAATGAGCAGTTCTTC. Its translation: CASSPLGPGVNEQFF. The full variable domain, rest sourced from reference TRBV19 and TRBJ2-1, is DGGITQSPKYLFRKEGQNVTLSCEQNLNHDAMYWYRQDPGQGLRLIYYSQIVNDFQKGDIAEGYSVSREKKESFPLTVTSAQKNPTAFYLCASSPLGPGVNEQFFGPGTRLTVL.

This chain uses TRBV7-2 with TRBJ2-7; D might be TRBD1 (6 bases). The V gene lost 0 bases and the J gene lost 3 bases, with 21 bases spanning the gap. This CDR3 comprises 18 residues. CDR1 SGHTA and CDR2 FQGNSA come from the germline V gene. In DNA form, the CDR3 reads TGTGCCAGCAGCTTAGCGAGAACCGGGGACATGTTCGTCTACGAGCAGTACGTC. This translates into CASSLARTGDMFVYEQYV.

The chain carries TRBV5-8 and TRBJ1-1, with D unresolved. With 8 bases removed from V and 0 bases from J, the gap between germline ends came to 11 bases. Germline V gives CDR1 SGHTS, CDR2 YDEGEE. The CDR3 runs 13 residues. In nucleotides, the CDR3 is TGTGCCAGTTTACGAGTTCTGAACACTGAAGCTTTCTTT. It translates to CASLRVLNTEAFF.

The table lists this clone with a count of one. The chain is built from TRBV6-4 and TRBJ1-2, with 7 bases matching TRBD1. The germline V gene encodes CDR1 MRHNA and CDR2 SNTAGT. CDR3 size: 14 residues. J was trimmed by 8 bases and V by 6 bases; bases with no gene match: 12. In DNA form, the CDR3 reads TGTGCCAGCAGGAGGAGACAGGGAGCAGGCGGCTACACCTTC. This translates into CASRRRQGAGGYTF.

The V and J genes are TRBV30 and TRBJ1-2, with TRBD1 matching 8 bases. CDR3 size: 16 residues. The junction had 12 bases not matched to a gene; V was cut back by 2 bases and J by 4 bases. CDR1 is GTSNPN, CDR2 SVGIG, per germline (reference sequence). This CDR3 reads CAWSLGATGVGYGYTF. CDR3 bases: TGTGCCTGGAGTCTCGGAGCGACAGGGGTTGGCTATGGCTACACCTTC.

The V and J genes are TRBV20-1 and TRBJ2-3; D gene uncertain. The V gene lost 0 bases and the J gene lost 7 bases, with 5 bases spanning the gap. Germline V gene lookup returns CDR1 DFQATT and CDR2 SNEGSKA (reference sequence). The CDR3 is 11 residues long. CDR3 DNA sequence: TGCAGTGCTAGAGAGCGTCATACGCAGTATTTT. Protein sequence: CSARERHTQYF.

This chain links TRBV6-6 with TRBJ1-1; no reliable D call. CDR3 size: 11 residues. V shed 5 bases and J shed 6 bases, with 7 bases lying between them. The germline V gene has CDR1 MNHNY and CDR2 SVGAGI (reference sequence). CDR3 in amino acids: CASSSGPEAFF. The CDR3, as DNA: TGTGCCAGCAGTAGCGGCCCTGAAGCTTTCTTT.

V and J are TRBV7-9 and TRBJ2-7; tentative D call: TRBD2 (5 bases). The CDR3 is made up of 17 amino acids. Trimming left V 6 bases short and J 0 bases short, with 21 bases between. The V gene's germline CDR1 is SEHNR and CDR2 FQNEAQ (reference sequence). Here the CDR3 DNA reads TGTGCCAGCAGACCCTCTAGCTCAGCGCCGACCTCCTACGAGCAGTACTTC. Translated: CASRPSSSAPTSYEQYF.